This TCR beta chain stems from a study of CD8 T cells in Susac syndrome. This CDR3 comprises 13 residues. V shed 6 bases and J shed 3 bases, with 11 bases lying between them. Germline lookup yields CDR1 SEHNR and CDR2 FQNEAQ (reference sequence). cDNA came from about 0.46 to 1 ug RNA primed by random hexamers. The immunoSEQ assay covered 54 Vbeta and 13 Jbeta segments for CDR3. TCRdb fed the immunoSEQ multiplex PCR reads into MiXCR, producing one record per CDR3 protein. Found here are over 15,000 distinct CDR3 sequences, about 95% of them singletons; the top ten hold 0.2% to 0.3%. This clonotype occurred a few times. The T cells that were sequenced for TCR beta were CD8+ and CD4+ cells from blood. Matched for age and sex, the controls were healthy donors. FACS was used to enrich TEMRA cells, whereas the CD8+ and CD4+ T cells were obtained by negative isolation.

The source material was CD8+ T cells from PBMCs. This chain uses TRBV7-9 with TRBJ1-2; tentative D call: TRBD1 (5 bases). This TCR came from a human donor in good health. The DNA of the CDR3 is TGTGCCAGCAGGACCGGGACGGACTATGGCTACACCTTC. Translation: CASRTGTDYGYTF. The full variable domain, completed using reference TRBV7-9 and TRBJ1-2, is DTGVSQNPRHKITKRGQNVTFRCDPISEHNRLYWYRQTLGQGPEFLTYFQNEAQLEKSRLLSDRFSAERPKGSFSTLEIQRTEQGDSAMYLCASRTGTDYGYTFGSGTRLTVV.